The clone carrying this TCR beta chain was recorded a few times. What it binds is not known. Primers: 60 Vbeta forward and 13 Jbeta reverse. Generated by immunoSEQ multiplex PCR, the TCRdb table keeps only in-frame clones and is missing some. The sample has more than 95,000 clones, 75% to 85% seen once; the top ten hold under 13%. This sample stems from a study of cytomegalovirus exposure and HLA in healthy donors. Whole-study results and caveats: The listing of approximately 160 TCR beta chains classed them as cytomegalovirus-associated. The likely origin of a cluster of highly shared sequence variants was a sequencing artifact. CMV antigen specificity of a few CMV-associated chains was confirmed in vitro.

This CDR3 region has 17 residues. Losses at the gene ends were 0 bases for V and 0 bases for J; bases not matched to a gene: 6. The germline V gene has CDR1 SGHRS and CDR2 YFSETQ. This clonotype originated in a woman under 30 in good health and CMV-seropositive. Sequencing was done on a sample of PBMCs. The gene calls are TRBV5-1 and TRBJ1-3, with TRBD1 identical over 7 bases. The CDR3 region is CASSLDGQARSGNTIYF. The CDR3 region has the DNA TGCGCCAGCAGCTTGGATGGACAGGCGCGCTCTGGAAACACCATATATTTT.